This T cell receptor (beta chain) was recovered during a study of T-cell reconstitution after alpha-beta-depleted transplantation in children. Study-wide results and caveats: It was reported that alpha-beta T cells came from several hundred expanded graft clones (about two months after transplant). Newly generated T cells supplied most T-cell counts and diversity one year post-transplant. Surviving recipient T cells and thymic progenitors produced the high day-60 TCRbeta diversity seen in some patients.

This clonotype came up many times. Its target is not known. This CDR3 spans 13 amino acids. V was shortened by 5 bases and J by 6 bases, with 12 bases between the two germline ends. Library preparation (for TCRbeta) was performed with unique molecular identifiers. In TCRdb, the PCR reads were re-called with MiXCR into one record per CDR3 protein. The profile covers about 160,000 distinct CDR3 sequences, with roughly 10% appearing a single time and approximately 13% taken by the ten largest. Here the sequenced sample was PBMCs, taken before TCRalphabeta/CD19-depleted stem cell transplant. The sequence was collected from a boy aged 2-15 years with acute myeloid leukemia, due to receive a stem cell transplant. This chain joins TRBV12-3 or TRBV12-4 and TRBJ2-3; tentative D call: TRBD2 (5 bases). CDR3 amino acids: CASSLTRVDTQYF. Here the CDR3 DNA reads TGTGCCAGCAGTCTCACTAGAGTCGATACGCAGTATTTT.